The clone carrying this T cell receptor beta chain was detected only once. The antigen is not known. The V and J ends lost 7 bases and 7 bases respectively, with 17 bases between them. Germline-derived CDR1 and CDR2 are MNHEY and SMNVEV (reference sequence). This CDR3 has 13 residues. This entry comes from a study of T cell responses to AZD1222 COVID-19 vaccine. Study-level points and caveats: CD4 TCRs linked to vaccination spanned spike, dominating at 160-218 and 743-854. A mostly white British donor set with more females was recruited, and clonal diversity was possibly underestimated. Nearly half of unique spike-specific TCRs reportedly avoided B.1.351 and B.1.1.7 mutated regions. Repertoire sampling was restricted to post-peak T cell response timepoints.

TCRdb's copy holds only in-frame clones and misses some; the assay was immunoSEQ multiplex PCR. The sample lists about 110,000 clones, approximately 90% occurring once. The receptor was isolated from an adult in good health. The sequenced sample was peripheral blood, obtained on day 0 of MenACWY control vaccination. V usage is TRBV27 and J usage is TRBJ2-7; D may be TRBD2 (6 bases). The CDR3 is CASTTQNGREQYF. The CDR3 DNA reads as TGTGCCAGCACAACTCAAAATGGGAGGGAGCAGTACTTC.